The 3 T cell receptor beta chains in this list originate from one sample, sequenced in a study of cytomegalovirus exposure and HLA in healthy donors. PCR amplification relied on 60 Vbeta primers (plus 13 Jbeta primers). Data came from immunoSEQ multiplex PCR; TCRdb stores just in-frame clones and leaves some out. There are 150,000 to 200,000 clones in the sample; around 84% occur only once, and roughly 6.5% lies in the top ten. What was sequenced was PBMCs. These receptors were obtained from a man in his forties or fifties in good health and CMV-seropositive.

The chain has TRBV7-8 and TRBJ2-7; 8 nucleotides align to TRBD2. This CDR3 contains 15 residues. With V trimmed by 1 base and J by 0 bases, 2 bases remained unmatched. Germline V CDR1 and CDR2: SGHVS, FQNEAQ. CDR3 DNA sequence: TGTGCCAGCAGCTTAGAAGCGGGGGCCTCCTACGAGCAGTACTTC. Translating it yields CASSLEAGASYEQYF. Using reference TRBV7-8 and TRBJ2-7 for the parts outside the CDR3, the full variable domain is GAGVSQSPRYKVAKRGQDVALRCDPISGHVSLFWYQQALGQGPEFLTYFQNEAQLDKSGLPSDRFFAERPEGSVSTLKIQRTQQEDSAVYLCASSLEAGASYEQYFGPGTRLTVT.

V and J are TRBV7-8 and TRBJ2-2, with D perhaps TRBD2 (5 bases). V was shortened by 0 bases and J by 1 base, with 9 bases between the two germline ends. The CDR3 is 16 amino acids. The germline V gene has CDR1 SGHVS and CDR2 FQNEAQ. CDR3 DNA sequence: TGTGCCAGCAGCTTAGCAACGGGGTTGAACACCGGGGAGCTGTTTTTT. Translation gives CASSLATGLNTGELFF.

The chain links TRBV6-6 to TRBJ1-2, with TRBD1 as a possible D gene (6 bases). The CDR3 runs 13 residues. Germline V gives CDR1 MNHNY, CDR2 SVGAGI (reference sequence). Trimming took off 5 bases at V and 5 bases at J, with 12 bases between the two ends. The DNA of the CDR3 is TGTGCCAGCAGTGAGACAGGATGGTATGGCTACACCTTC. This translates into CASSETGWYGYTF.